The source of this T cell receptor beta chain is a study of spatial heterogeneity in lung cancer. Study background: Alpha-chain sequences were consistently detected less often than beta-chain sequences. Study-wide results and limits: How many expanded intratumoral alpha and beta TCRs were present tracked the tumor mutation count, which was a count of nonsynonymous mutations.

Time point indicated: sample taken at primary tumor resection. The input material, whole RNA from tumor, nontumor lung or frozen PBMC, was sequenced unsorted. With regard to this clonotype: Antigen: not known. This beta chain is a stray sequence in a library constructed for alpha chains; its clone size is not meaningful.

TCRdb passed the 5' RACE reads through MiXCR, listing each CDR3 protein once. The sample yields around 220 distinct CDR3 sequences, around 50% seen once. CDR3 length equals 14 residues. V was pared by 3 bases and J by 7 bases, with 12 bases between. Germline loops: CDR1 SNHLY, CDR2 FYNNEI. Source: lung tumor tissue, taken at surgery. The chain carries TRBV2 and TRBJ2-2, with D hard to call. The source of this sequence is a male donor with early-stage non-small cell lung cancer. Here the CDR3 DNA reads TGTGCCAGCAGTGATGTGGCCGCCGTCGGGGAGCTGTTTTTT. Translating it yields CASSDVAAVGELFF.